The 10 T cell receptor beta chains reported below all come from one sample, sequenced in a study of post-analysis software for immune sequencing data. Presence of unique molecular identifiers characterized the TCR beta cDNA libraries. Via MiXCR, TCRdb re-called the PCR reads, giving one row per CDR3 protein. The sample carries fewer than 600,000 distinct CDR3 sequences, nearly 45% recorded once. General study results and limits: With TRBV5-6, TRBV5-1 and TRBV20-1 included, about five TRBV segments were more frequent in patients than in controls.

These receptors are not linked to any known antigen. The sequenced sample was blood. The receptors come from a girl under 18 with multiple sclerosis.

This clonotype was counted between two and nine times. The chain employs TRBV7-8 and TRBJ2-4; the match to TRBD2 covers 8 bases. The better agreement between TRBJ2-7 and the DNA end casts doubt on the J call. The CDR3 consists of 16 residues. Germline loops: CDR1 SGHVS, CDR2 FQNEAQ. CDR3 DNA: TGTGCCAGCAGCTTAGTGGCGGGAGGCCTACTCGACGAGCAGTACTTC. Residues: CASSLVAGGLLDEQYF.

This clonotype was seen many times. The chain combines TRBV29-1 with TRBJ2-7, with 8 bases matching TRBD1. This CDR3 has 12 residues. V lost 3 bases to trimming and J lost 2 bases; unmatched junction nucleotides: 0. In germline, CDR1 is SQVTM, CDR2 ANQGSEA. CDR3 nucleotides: TGCAGCGTTGAGGGACAGGCCTACGAGCAGTACTTC. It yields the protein CSVEGQAYEQYF.

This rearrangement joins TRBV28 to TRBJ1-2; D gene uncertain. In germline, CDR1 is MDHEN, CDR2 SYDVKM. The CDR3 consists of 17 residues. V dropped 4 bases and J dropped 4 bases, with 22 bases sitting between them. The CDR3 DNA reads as TGTGCCAGCAGTTCCTGGTCGGGCCAAAAGTGGGGCTATGGCTACACCTTC. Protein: CASSSWSGQKWGYGYTF.

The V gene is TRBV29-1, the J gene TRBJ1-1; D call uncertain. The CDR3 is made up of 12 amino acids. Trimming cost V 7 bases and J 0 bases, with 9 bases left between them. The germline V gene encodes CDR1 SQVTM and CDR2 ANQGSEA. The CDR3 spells CSAWIMNTEAFF. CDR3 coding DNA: TGCAGCGCCTGGATCATGAACACTGAAGCTTTCTTT.

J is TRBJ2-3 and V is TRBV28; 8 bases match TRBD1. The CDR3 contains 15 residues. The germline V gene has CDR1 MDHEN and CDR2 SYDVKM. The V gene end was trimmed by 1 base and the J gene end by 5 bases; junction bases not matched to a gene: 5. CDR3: CASSLSGGSRDTQYF. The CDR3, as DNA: TGTGCCAGCAGTTTATCAGGGGGCAGTCGAGATACGCAGTATTTT.

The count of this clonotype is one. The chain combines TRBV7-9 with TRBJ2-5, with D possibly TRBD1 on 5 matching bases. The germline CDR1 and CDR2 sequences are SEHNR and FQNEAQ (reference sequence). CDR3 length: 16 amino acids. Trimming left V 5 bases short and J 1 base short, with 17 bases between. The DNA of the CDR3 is TGTGCCAGCAGCCAGCAGGGTGCAGGAATCCAAGAGACCCAGTACTTC. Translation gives CASSQQGAGIQETQYF.

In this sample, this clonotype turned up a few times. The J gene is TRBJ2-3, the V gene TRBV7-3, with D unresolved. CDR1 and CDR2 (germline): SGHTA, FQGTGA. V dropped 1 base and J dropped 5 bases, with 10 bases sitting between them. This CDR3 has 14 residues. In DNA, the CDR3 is TGTGCCAGCAGCTTAAATCGGGTGGGAGATACGCAGTATTTT. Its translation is CASSLNRVGDTQYF.

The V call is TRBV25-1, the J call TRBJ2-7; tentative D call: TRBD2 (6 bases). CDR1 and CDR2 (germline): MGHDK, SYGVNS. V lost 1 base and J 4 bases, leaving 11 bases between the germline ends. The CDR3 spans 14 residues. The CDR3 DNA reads TGTGCCAGCAGTGAATTGGAGGGGCAATACGAGCAGTACTTC. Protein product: CASSELEGQYEQYF.

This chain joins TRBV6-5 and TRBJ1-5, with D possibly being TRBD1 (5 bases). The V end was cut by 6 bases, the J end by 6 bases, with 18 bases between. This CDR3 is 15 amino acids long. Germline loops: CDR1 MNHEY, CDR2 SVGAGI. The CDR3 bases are TGTGCCAGCAGGGGCAGGGTAGGTCCGGGTCAGCCCCAGCATTTT. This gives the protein CASRGRVGPGQPQHF.

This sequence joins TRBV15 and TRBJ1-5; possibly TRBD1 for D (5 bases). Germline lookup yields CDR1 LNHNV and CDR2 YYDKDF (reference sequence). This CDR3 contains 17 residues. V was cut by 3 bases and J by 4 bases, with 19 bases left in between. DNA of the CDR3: TGTGCCACCAGCAGTGACCTTATCAGTGGGGCGAATCAGCCCCAGCATTTT. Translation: CATSSDLISGANQPQHF.